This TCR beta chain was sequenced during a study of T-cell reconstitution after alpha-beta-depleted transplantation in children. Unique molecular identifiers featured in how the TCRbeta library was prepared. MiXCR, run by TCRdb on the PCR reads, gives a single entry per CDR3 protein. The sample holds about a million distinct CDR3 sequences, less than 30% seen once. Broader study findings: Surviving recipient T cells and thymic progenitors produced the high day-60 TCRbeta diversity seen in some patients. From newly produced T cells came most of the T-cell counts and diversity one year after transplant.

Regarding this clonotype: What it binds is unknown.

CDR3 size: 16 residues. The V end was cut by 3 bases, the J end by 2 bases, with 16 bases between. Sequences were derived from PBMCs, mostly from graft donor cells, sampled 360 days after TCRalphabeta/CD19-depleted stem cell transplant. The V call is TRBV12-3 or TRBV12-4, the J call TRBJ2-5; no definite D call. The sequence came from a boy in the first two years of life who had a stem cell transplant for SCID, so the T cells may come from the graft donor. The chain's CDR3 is CASSFSPIPHQETQYF. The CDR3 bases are TGTGCCAGCAGTTTCAGTCCGATCCCCCATCAAGAGACCCAGTACTTC.